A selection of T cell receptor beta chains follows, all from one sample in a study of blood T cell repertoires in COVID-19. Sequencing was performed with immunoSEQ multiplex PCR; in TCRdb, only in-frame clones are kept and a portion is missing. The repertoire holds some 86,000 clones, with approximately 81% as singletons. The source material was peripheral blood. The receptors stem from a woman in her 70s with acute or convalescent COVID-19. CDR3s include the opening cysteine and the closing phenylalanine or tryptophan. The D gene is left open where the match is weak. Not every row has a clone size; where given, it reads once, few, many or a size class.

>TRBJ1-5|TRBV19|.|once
TGTGCCAGCGGTCCAGGGTCAATTCCCAATCAGCCCCAGCATTTT
CASGPGSIPNQPQHF
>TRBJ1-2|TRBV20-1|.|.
TGCAGTGCTTGGACAGACGGAGGCTACACCTTC
CSAWTDGGYTF
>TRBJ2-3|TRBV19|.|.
TGTGCCAGTAGTATGTTGCGGTCGGATACGCAGTATTTT
CASSMLRSDTQYF
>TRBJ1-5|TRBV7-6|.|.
TGTGCCAGCAGCTTATTAGGGGCCAATCAGCCCCAGCATTTT
CASSLLGANQPQHF
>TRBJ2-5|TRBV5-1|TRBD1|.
TGCGCCAGCAGCACCGGGACAGGGGCTAACCAAGAGACCCAGTACTTC
CASSTGTGANQETQYF
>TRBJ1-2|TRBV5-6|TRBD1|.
TGTGCCAGCAGCCCTACGGACAGGGCCGCGGGGGGCTACACCTTC
CASSPTDRAAGGYTF
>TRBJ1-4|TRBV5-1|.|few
TGCGCCAGCAGGCGTGCAACTAATGAAAAACTGTTTTTT
CASRRATNEKLFF
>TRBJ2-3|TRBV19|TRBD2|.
TGTGCCAGTAGTATTAGCGGGGGGGCCGTCAATACGCAGTATTTT
CASSISGGAVNTQYF
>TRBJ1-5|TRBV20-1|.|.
TGCAGTGCTAGTAAGGCACAGGGCAATCAGCCCCAGCATTTT
CSASKAQGNQPQHF
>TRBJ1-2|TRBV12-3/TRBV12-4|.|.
TGTGCCAGCAGTTTAACTGTTAACTATGGCTACACCTTC
CASSLTVNYGYTF
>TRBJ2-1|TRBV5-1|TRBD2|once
TGCGCCAGCAGCTTGGATACTAGCGGGAGGGCTCCCCGTGAGTACAATGAGCAGTTCTTC
CASSLDTSGRAPREYNEQFF
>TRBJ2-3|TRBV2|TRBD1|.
TGTGGGTCGGGACAGGGCACAGATACGCAGTATTTT
CGSGQGTDTQYF
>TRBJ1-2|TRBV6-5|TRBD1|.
TGTGCCAGCAGTTTTCGACAGGGGGCGCGCTATGGCTACACCTTC
CASSFRQGARYGYTF
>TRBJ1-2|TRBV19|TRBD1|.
TGTGCCAGTAGCCTGACAGGGGGCATTGCTAACTATGGCTACACCTTC
CASSLTGGIANYGYTF
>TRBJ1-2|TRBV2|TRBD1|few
TGTGCCAGCAGTGCCGGGACAGGGGTAGATGGCTACACCTTC
CASSAGTGVDGYTF
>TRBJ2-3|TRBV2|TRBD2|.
TGTGCCAGCATCTTAGCGGGTACGCAGTATTTT
CASILAGTQYF
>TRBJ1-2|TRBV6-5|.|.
TGTGCCAGCCGCTACGCGGGTGCTAACTATGGCTACACCTTC
CASRYAGANYGYTF
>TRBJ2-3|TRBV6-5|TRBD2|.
TGTGCCAGCAGTTTTAGCGGGGGGGCTAGCACAGATACGCAGTATTTT
CASSFSGGASTDTQYF
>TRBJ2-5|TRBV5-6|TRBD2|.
TGTGCCAGCAGCCTACGGTCGGCCGCGGGGGGGCTCAAGACCCAGTACTTC
CASSLRSAAGGLKTQYF
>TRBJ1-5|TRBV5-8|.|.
TGTGCCAGCAGCTTATACGGTTATAGCAATCAGCCCCAGCATTTT
CASSLYGYSNQPQHF
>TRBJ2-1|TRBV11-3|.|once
TGTGCCAGCAGTCCGATGGTAGCATACAATGAGCAGTTCTTC
CASSPMVAYNEQFF
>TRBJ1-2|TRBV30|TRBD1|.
TGTGCCTGGAGTACAACGGTTGGACAGGGATATGGAGTCTATGGCTACACCTTC
CAWSTTVGQGYGVYGYTF
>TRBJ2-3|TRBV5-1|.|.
TGCGCCAGCAGCATTCAGACTAGTCTAGATACGCAGTATTTT
CASSIQTSLDTQYF
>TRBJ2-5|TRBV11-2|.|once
TGTGCCAGCAGCTTAAACTCAGCCCAACCAGCGGAGACCCAGTACTTC
CASSLNSAQPAETQYF
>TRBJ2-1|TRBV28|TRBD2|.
TGTGCCAGCAGAGGACTAGCGGGGGCCTACAATGAGCAGTTCTTC
CASRGLAGAYNEQFF
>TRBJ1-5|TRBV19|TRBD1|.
TGTGCCAGTGCGACAGGGGGCTTCGATCAGCCCCAGCATTTT
CASATGGFDQPQHF
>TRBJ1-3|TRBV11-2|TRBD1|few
TGTGCCAGCAGCTTCCTTGGGGGGACAGACACCATATATTTT
CASSFLGGTDTIYF
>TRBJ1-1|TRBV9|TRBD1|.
TGTGCCAGCAGCGAGGGAACAGGGGATTTTACTGAAGCTTTCTTT
CASSEGTGDFTEAFF
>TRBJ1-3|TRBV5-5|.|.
TGTGCCAGCAGCTTTATTCAGCGGGGAGGTGGAAACACCATATATTTT
CASSFIQRGGGNTIYF
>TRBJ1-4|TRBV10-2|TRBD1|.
TGCGCCAGCACCAGTCCCGGGACAGGGGCCAAAAATGAAAAACTGTTTTTT
CASTSPGTGAKNEKLFF
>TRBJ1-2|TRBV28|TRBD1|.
TGTGCCAGCAGTTCGACAGGGGGCGATTATGGCTACACCTTC
CASSSTGGDYGYTF
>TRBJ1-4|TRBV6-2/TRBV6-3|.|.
TGTGCCAGCAGTTACCGGGTTAATGAAAAACTGTTTTTT
CASSYRVNEKLFF
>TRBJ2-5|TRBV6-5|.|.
TGTGCCAGCTGCCAAGGACAGTCCCAAGAGACCCAGCACTTC
CASCQGQSQETQHF
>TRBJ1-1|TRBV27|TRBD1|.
TGTGCCAGCAGTTTAGCGGTCGGTTCATTACTGGCAGGGGGCACTGAAGCTTTCTTT
CASSLAVGSLLAGGTEAFF
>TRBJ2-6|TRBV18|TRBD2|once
TGTGCCAGCTCACAGCTAGCGGGAGACTCTTCTGGGGCCAACGTCCTGACTTTC
CASSQLAGDSSGANVLTF
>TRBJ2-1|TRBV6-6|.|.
TGTGCCAGCACCCCCCTGGCTAGCTCCTACAATGAGCAGTTCTTC
CASTPLASSYNEQFF
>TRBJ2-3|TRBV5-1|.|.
TGCGCCAGCAGCCCCCGGCTAGGGGGAAACACAGATACGCAGTATTTT
CASSPRLGGNTDTQYF
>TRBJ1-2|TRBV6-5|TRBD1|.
TGTGCCAGCAGTTATGAGGGACAGGGGGGTCGGGGCTACACCTTC
CASSYEGQGGRGYTF
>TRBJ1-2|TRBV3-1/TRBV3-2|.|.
TGTGCCAGCAGCCAACAGGTCACCTATTCTAACTATGGCTACACCTTC
CASSQQVTYSNYGYTF
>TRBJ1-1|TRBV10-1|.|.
TGCGCCAGCAGTGAGTCCGGGGGCACTGAAGCTTTCTTT
CASSESGGTEAFF